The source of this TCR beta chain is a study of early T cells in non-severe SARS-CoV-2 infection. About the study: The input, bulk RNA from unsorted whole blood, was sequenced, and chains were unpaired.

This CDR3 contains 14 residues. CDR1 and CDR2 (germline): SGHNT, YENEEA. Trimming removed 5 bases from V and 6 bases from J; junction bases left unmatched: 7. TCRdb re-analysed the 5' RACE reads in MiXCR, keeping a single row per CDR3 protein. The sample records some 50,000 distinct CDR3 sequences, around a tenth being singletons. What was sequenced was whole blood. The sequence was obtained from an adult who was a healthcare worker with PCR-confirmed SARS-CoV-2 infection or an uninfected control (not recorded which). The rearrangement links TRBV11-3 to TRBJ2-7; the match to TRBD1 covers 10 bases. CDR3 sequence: CASSDRGTGAEQYF. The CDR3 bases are TGTGCCAGCAGCGACCGCGGGACAGGGGCCGAGCAGTACTTC. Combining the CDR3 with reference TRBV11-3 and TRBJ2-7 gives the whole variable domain EAGVVQSPRYKIIEKKQPVAFWCNPISGHNTLYWYLQNLGQGPELLIRYENEEAVDDSQLPKDRFSAERLKGVDSTLKIQPAELGDSAVYLCASSDRGTGAEQYFGPGTRLTVT.